This is a list of T cell receptor beta chains from one sample in a study of blood T cell repertoires in COVID-19. Some clones are missing from TCRdb's copy, which holds only in-frame ones; the method was immunoSEQ multiplex PCR. The sample includes fewer than 60,000 clones, about 84% seen only once; the top ten take around 23%. Input material: peripheral blood. Receptor source: an elderly woman with acute or convalescent COVID-19. Both conserved end residues are part of each CDR3. The D gene is left open where the match is weak. Clone size is given for some rows only: seen once, a few or many times, or a class if the clone is expanded.

>TRBV6-5|TRBJ2-1|-|once
TGTGCCAGCAGATCGACAGCCACCGGGAGAACGAGGGTCTTC
CASRSTATGRTRVF
>TRBV15|TRBJ2-3|TRBD2|once
TGTGCCACCAGGACTAGCGGGGGCTCAGATACGCAGTATTTT
CATRTSGGSDTQYF
>TRBV19|TRBJ1-2|-|few
TGTGCCAGTAGAGAACACCAAGCTAACTATGGCTACACCTTC
CASREHQANYGYTF
>TRBV9|TRBJ1-4|-|-
TGTGCCAGCAGCGTAGCCCCCACCGCGACTAATGAAAAACTGTTTTTT
CASSVAPTATNEKLFF
>TRBV5-4|TRBJ1-5|-|few
TGTGCCAGCAGCTGGAACAGGCGACAGCCCCAGCATTTT
CASSWNRRQPQHF
>TRBV7-2|TRBJ2-5|-|-
TGTGCCAGCAGCTTATCCCAGGGCAGACAAGAGACCCAGTACTTC
CASSLSQGRQETQYF
>TRBV18|TRBJ1-2|TRBD1|-
TGTGCCAGCTCGCCCGGTGGACAGGGCCTGGGAGGCTACACCTTC
CASSPGGQGLGGYTF
>TRBV7-5|TRBJ2-3|-|-
TGTGCCAGAAGCTCTCCGACTAGCGGGGGGGCAGATACGCAGTATTTT
CARSSPTSGGADTQYF
>TRBV11-2|TRBJ2-1|-|-
TGTGCCAGCAGCCCCAAACAGAACAATGAGCAGTTCTTC
CASSPKQNNEQFF
>TRBV7-9|TRBJ1-1|-|once
TGTGCCAGCAGCGTACTGGACACTGAAGCTTTCTTT
CASSVLDTEAFF
>TRBV10-2|TRBJ1-2|TRBD1|-
TGCGCCAGCAGCGCCGGGACAGTAAGCGGCTACACCTTC
CASSAGTVSGYTF
>TRBV5-1|TRBJ1-4|-|-
TGCGCCAGCAGCTACGAAGTCGGGGGGAAGGCTAATGAAAAACTGTTTTTT
CASSYEVGGKANEKLFF
>TRBV5-1|TRBJ2-3|TRBD2|-
TGCGCCAGCAGCTTCAGCGGGGGTAGAACAGATACGCAGTATTTT
CASSFSGGRTDTQYF
>TRBV10-3|TRBJ1-2|-|-
TGTGCCATCAGTGAGGCCAGCGATAACTATGGCTACACCTTC
CAISEASDNYGYTF
>TRBV10-1|TRBJ2-4|TRBD2|-
TGCGCCAGCAGTGGTAGCGGGGGAAACATTCAGTACTTC
CASSGSGGNIQYF
>TRBV30|TRBJ2-2|-|few
TGTGCCTGGAGCCCGGGGGTAGGGGAGCTGTTTTTT
CAWSPGVGELFF
>TRBV7-3|TRBJ2-3|TRBD2|-
TGTGCCAGCGGCCCGGGACTAGCAGCAGATACGCAGTATTTT
CASGPGLAADTQYF
>TRBV12-3/TRBV12-4|TRBJ2-5|-|once
TGTGCCAGCAGTTTATCAGGGGAAGAGACCCAGTACTTC
CASSLSGEETQYF
>TRBV27|TRBJ2-2|-|-
TGTGCCAGCAGATTGACAGGAACGAACACCGGGGAGCTGTTTTTT
CASRLTGTNTGELFF
>TRBV30|TRBJ1-2|-|-
TGTGCCTGGAGTAGAGTATGGGGCTACACCTTC
CAWSRVWGYTF
>TRBV4-1|TRBJ1-1|TRBD1|-
TGCGCCAGCAGCCAAGATATGTATCGGACAGGTTCGGGGATGAACACTGAAGCTTTCTTT
CASSQDMYRTGSGMNTEAFF
>TRBV6-4|TRBJ2-1|-|few
TGTGCCAGCAGTGAATATATGGGGAGAAGCTCCTACAATGAGCAGTTCTTC
CASSEYMGRSSYNEQFF